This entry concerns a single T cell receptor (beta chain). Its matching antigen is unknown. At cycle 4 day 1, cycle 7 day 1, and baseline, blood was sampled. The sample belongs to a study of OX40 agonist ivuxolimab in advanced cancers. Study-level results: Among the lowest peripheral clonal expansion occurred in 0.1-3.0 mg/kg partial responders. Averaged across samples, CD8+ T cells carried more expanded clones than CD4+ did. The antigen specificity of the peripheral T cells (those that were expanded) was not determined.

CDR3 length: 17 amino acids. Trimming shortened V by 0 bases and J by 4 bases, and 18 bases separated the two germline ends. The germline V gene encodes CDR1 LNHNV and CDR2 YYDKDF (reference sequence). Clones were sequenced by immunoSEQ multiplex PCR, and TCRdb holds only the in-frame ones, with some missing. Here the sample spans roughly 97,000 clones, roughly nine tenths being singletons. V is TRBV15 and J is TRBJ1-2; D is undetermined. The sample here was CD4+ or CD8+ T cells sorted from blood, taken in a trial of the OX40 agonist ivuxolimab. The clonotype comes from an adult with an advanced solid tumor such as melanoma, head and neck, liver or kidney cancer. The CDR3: CATSREAPKSWVYGYTF. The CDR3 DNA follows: TGTGCCACCAGCAGAGAGGCCCCTAAAAGCTGGGTCTATGGCTACACCTTC.